One sample yielded the 20 T cell receptor beta chains listed below, sequenced in a study of T cell changes during pregnancy in multiple sclerosis. The protocol was immunoSEQ multiplex PCR, while the TCRdb copy is restricted to in-frame clones and leaves out a portion. The table lists some 66,000 clones, 75% to 95% of them singletons. The sequencing used CD8+ T cells from peripheral blood mononuclear cells, collected before pregnancy. Receptors originate from a female donor with multiple sclerosis, enrolled in a pregnancy study.

The chain employs TRBV28 and TRBJ2-7; TRBD1 aligns across 8 bases. V lost 3 bases and J lost 5; bases outside the gene matches: 0. The CDR3 runs 12 residues. The V gene's germline CDR1 is MDHEN and CDR2 SYDVKM. CDR3 amino acids: CASSLTGDEQYF. The CDR3 region has the DNA TGTGCCAGCAGTTTGACAGGGGACGAGCAGTACTTC. Full variable domain (outside the CDR3, taken from reference TRBV28 and TRBJ2-7): DVKVTQSSRYLVKRTGEKVFLECVQDMDHENMFWYRQDPGLGLRLIYFSYDVKMKEKGDIPEGYSVSREKKERFSLILESASTNQTSMYLCASSLTGDEQYFGPGTRLTVT.

The chain's CDR3 is CASSFGVSGDEQYF. The CDR3 DNA is TGTGCCAGCAGTTTTGGGGTTAGCGGGGACGAGCAGTACTTC. The V gene is TRBV27, the J gene TRBJ2-7, with TRBD2 matching 8 bases. The V segment lost 3 bases and the J segment 5 bases; nucleotides outside the gene matches: 6. This CDR3 contains 14 residues. CDR1 and CDR2 from the germline V gene are MNHEY and SMNVEV (reference sequence).

The CDR3 is CASSYPGGNTEAFF. The DNA for the CDR3 is TGTGCCAGCAGTTACCCAGGGGGGAACACTGAAGCTTTCTTT. This chain uses TRBV6-5 with TRBJ1-1, with 7 bases identical to TRBD1. Looked up from germline, CDR1 is MNHEY and CDR2 is SVGAGI. This CDR3 contains 14 residues. J lost 1 base, V lost 2 bases, and 1 base had no gene match.

This chain links TRBV6-5 with TRBJ2-5; 8 positions agree with TRBD2. Trimming removed 1 base from V and 1 base from J; junction bases left unmatched: 5. CDR3 length: 16 amino acids. Germline loops: CDR1 MNHEY, CDR2 SVGAGI. CDR3 sequence reads: CASSYFAGGSQETQYF. CDR3 coding DNA: TGTGCCAGCAGTTACTTTGCGGGGGGCTCCCAAGAGACCCAGTACTTC.

The chain carries TRBV5-8 and TRBJ2-2, with 9 bases matching TRBD1. Germline lookup yields CDR1 SGHTS and CDR2 YDEGEE. This CDR3 comprises 17 residues. With 3 bases clipped from V and 4 bases from J, the junction kept 10 bases outside the gene matches. The DNA of the CDR3 is TGTGCCAGCAGCTACCGGCCGACAGGGGGTGGCACCGGGGAGCTGTTTTTT. The encoded protein is CASSYRPTGGGTGELFF. Full variable domain (outside the CDR3, taken from reference TRBV5-8 and TRBJ2-2): EAGVTQSPTHLIKTRGQQATLRCSPISGHTSVYWYQQALGLGLQFLLWYDEGEERNRGNFPPRFSGRQFPNYSSELNVNALELEDSALYLCASSYRPTGGGTGELFFGEGSRLTVL.

On this clone: The CDR3 carries no conserved terminal phenylalanine or tryptophan, so it likely arises from a read error. It is unclear where the CDR3 begins or ends on the DNA, so no DNA is shown, and the CDR3 is as TCRdb lists it. The chain recombines TRBV12-5 with TRBJ2-3; the table calls TRBD2, which could not be checked here. Counting both end residues, the CDR3 totals 10 amino acids. Germline V lookup: CDR1 LGHNT, CDR2 FRNRAP. CDR3 region: CASGWKPSPG.

The chain carries TRBV4-1 and TRBJ1-1; 7 bases agree with TRBD1. Per the germline V gene, CDR1 is MGHRA and CDR2 is YSYEKL. The CDR3 length is 14 residues. The junction had 13 bases not matched to a gene; V was cut back by 8 bases and J by 7 bases. CDR3 sequence reads: CASRNRDSVLEAFF. The CDR3 nucleotides read TGCGCCAGCCGCAACCGGGACAGTGTACTTGAAGCTTTCTTT.

J is TRBJ1-2 and V is TRBV5-1, with D tentatively TRBD1 (5 bases). This CDR3 spans 14 amino acids. Deletions cut 4 bases from V and 8 bases from J, with 18 bases between. Germline loops: CDR1 SGHRS, CDR2 YFSETQ. The CDR3 DNA sequence: TGCGCCAGCAGCCTGGCCAGGGTTCTGATCGGCTACACCTTC. This encodes CASSLARVLIGYTF.

This clone occurred a few times. CDR3 protein: CASSPQGIQDTQYF. The CDR3 DNA reads as TGTGCCAGCAGCCCGCAGGGGATCCAGGATACGCAGTATTTT. The V call is TRBV14, the J call TRBJ2-3; tentatively, D is TRBD1 (6 bases). The germline CDR1 and CDR2 sequences are SGHDN and FVKESK. The CDR3 is made up of 14 amino acids. The V end was cut by 4 bases, the J end by 6 bases, with 14 bases between.

The rearrangement links TRBV6-5 to TRBJ2-3, with 10 bases aligning to TRBD2. V lost 5 bases, J lost 2 bases, and 4 bases stayed unmatched. The CDR3 consists of 15 residues. The germline gives CDR1 MNHEY, CDR2 SVGAGI. The CDR3 bases are TGTGCCAGCAGTCGTAGCGGGGGGACCACAGATACGCAGTATTTT. This gives the protein CASSRSGGTTDTQYF.

This sequence joins TRBV14 and TRBJ1-2, with D possibly being TRBD1 (5 bases). The germline V gene has CDR1 SGHDN and CDR2 FVKESK. V dropped 3 bases and J dropped 6 bases, with 14 bases sitting between them. The CDR3 has 14 residues. Here the CDR3 DNA reads TGTGCCAGCAGCCAGATCCGGGACTTCGATGGCTACACCTTC. As protein: CASSQIRDFDGYTF.

The CDR3 bases are TGTGCCAGCGAAGAGGGGGCTCCCTACGAGCAGTACTTC. Its protein product is CASEEGAPYEQYF. This sequence joins TRBV6-1 and TRBJ2-7; TRBD1 matches at 7 bases. Per the germline V gene, CDR1 is MNHNS and CDR2 is SASEGT. V gave up 8 bases and J gave up 2 bases; unmatched junction bases: 6. This CDR3 is 13 amino acids long.

The chain has TRBV6-5 and TRBJ1-1, with unresolved D. Germline CDR1 reads MNHEY; CDR2 reads SVGAGI. The V end was cut by 0 bases, the J end by 4 bases, with 6 bases between. This CDR3 comprises 13 residues. The CDR3, as DNA: TGTGCCAGCAGTTACTCGTGGAGCACTGAAGCTTTCTTT. This gives the protein CASSYSWSTEAFF.

The gene calls are TRBV20-1 and TRBJ1-6; D not resolved. CDR3 length: 8 amino acids. CDR1 is DFQATT and CDR2 is SNEGSKA in the germline V gene (reference sequence). The CDR3 sequence: CAGGTLHF. Written as DNA, the CDR3 is TGCGCAGGAGGCACCCTCCACTTT.

The V and J genes are TRBV30 and TRBJ2-3; TRBD1 agrees at 9 bases. J lost 1 base, V lost 0 bases, and 8 bases had no gene match. CDR3 length equals 17 residues. Looked up from germline, CDR1 is GTSNPN and CDR2 is SVGIG (reference sequence). The CDR3 here is CAWSVRGQGAGTDTQYF. The CDR3 DNA sequence: TGTGCCTGGAGTGTACGGGGACAGGGCGCAGGCACAGATACGCAGTATTTT.

In DNA form, the CDR3 reads TGTGCCAGCAGTTACCTTGAGCGGGGGGGCCGGGAGACCCAGTACTTC. Translation: CASSYLERGGRETQYF. The V gene is TRBV6-6, the J gene TRBJ2-5; TRBD2 agrees at 10 bases. The CDR3 consists of 16 residues. The germline gives CDR1 MNHNY, CDR2 SVGAGI (reference sequence). V lost 2 bases to trimming and J lost 5 bases; unmatched junction nucleotides: 8.

CDR3 sequence (DNA): TGCGCCAGCAGCCAAGACCGGGACAGGGAGTCAGGGGGGGAGCTGTTTTTT. Amino acid sequence: CASSQDRDRESGGELFF. The chain is built from TRBV4-1 and TRBJ2-2, with 9 bases aligning to TRBD1. The CDR3 length is 17 residues. CDR1 MGHRA and CDR2 YSYEKL come from the germline V gene. The trim removed 0 bases at V and 8 bases at J, leaving 10 bases unmatched.

This sequence joins TRBV2 and TRBJ2-3, with D unresolved. The germline V gene encodes CDR1 SNHLY and CDR2 FYNNEI. The CDR3 loop spans 13 amino acids. Trimming took 3 bases from V and 1 from J, leaving 5 bases between them. The CDR3 spells CASSDEGTDTQYF. CDR3 bases: TGTGCCAGCAGTGATGAGGGCACAGATACGCAGTATTTT.

The chain links TRBV7-3 to TRBJ2-7; the match to TRBD2 covers 8 bases. V was clipped by 4 bases and J by 3 bases; unmatched bases: 11. Germline V CDR1 and CDR2: SGHTA, FQGTGA. This CDR3 spans 16 amino acids. CDR3 nucleotides: TGTGCCAGCAGCTCAGAGATGGAGCGGGGGATCTACGAGCAGTACTTC. Its protein product is CASSSEMERGIYEQYF. Full variable domain (missing parts from reference TRBV7-3 and TRBJ2-7): GAGVSQTPSNKVTEKGKYVELRCDPISGHTALYWYRQSLGQGPEFLIYFQGTGAADDSGLPNDRFFAVRPEGSVSTLKIQRTERGDSAVYLCASSSEMERGIYEQYFGPGTRLTVT.

V gene TRBV6-5 combines with J gene TRBJ1-2; no reliable D call. The V gene lost 5 bases and the J gene lost 4 bases, with 11 bases spanning the gap. The CDR3 loop spans 13 amino acids. Germline-derived CDR1 and CDR2 are MNHEY and SVGAGI. The CDR3 is CASSPGTIYGYTF. As DNA, the CDR3 is TGTGCCAGCAGTCCAGGCACCATCTATGGCTACACCTTC.